Following are 23 T cell receptor beta chains from one sample sequenced in a study of control samples from healthy donors and cancer patients. TCRdb's table, derived via immunoSEQ multiplex PCR, lists solely in-frame clones and lacks some. The table shows about 75,000 clones, with 85% to 95% occurring only once. Material for sequencing was blood. The receptor source for this set is a woman aged 35 to 49 in good health.

The V gene is TRBV6-5, the J gene TRBJ2-3; 8 nucleotides agree with TRBD1. CDR3 length equals 12 residues. The germline V gene encodes CDR1 MNHEY and CDR2 SVGAGI. With V trimmed by 9 bases and J by 4 bases, 3 bases remained unmatched. The CDR3 region has the DNA TGTGCCAGTGGACAGGGTCCAGATACGCAGTATTTT. Translated, it gives CASGQGPDTQYF.

This chain connects TRBV28 to TRBJ2-4; D not certain. Trimming left V 1 base short and J 4 bases short, with 8 bases between. The length of the CDR3 is 14 residues. The germline V gene encodes CDR1 MDHEN and CDR2 SYDVKM. The CDR3 loop is CASSLSGLKNIQYF. CDR3 sequence (DNA): TGTGCCAGCAGTTTATCCGGGCTGAAAAACATTCAGTACTTC.

V gene TRBV4-2 combines with J gene TRBJ1-2, with D hard to call. Trimming left V 0 bases short and J 6 bases short, with 17 bases between. The germline CDR1 and CDR2 sequences are LGHNA and YNFKEQ. The CDR3 has 16 residues. The CDR3, as DNA: TGTGCCAGCAGCCAAGATAACTTCCTAATAGAGCATGGCTACACCTTC. As protein: CASSQDNFLIEHGYTF.

In this sample, this clone turned up once. The chain employs TRBV10-1 and TRBJ1-3; 10 bases fit TRBD1. CDR1 and CDR2 (germline): WNHNN, SYGVQD (reference sequence). The CDR3 has 16 residues. V shed 4 bases and J 0 bases; nucleotides not matched to a gene: 3. CDR3 in DNA: TGCGCCAGCAGTGGACAGGGGGCCTACTCTGGAAACACCATATATTTT. This codes for CASSGQGAYSGNTIYF.

The chain joins TRBV5-4 to TRBJ1-2; a possible D gene is TRBD1 (6 bases). The CDR3 runs to 14 residues. V lost 3 bases and J lost 4, with 13 bases in between. Per germline, CDR1 SGHNT and CDR2 YYREEE (reference sequence). The CDR3 region has the DNA TGTGCCAGCAGCTGGGCAGGGGCGGGCTATGGCTACACCTTC. It encodes CASSWAGAGYGYTF.

J is TRBJ1-6 and V is TRBV9; no reliable D call. Germline V gene data show CDR1 as SGDLS and CDR2 as YYNGEE. Trimming took off 0 bases at V and 9 bases at J, with 10 bases between the two ends. The CDR3 runs 14 residues. The CDR3 nucleotides read TGTGCCAGCAGCGTAGATGGAAGCGCTTCACCCCTCCACTTT. This codes for CASSVDGSASPLHF.

The gene calls are TRBV7-9 and TRBJ1-2; D gene uncertain. From germline, CDR1 is SEHNR and CDR2 FQNEAQ (reference sequence). Trimming removed 5 bases at V and 4 bases at J, with 14 bases between. The CDR3 runs 14 residues. The DNA of the CDR3 is TGTGCCAGCAGCAAGGACGTTGCGAGCTATGGCTACACCTTC. Translated, it gives CASSKDVASYGYTF.

This chain connects TRBV6-5 to TRBJ2-1; D is perhaps TRBD1 or TRBD2 (5 bases each). Germline V CDR1 and CDR2: MNHEY, SVGAGI. Trimming took off 5 bases at V and 5 bases at J, with 16 bases between the two ends. The CDR3 contains 15 residues. CDR3 sequence reads: CASSRRWDADNEQFF. The CDR3, as DNA: TGTGCCAGCAGTCGACGATGGGACGCTGACAATGAGCAGTTCTTC.

J is TRBJ1-6 and V is TRBV6-2 or TRBV6-3; D gene ambiguous. This CDR3 is built from 17 residues. Trimming cost V 5 bases and J 7 bases, with 21 bases left between them. Germline lookup yields CDR1 MNHEY and CDR2 SVGEGT. CDR3 sequence (DNA): TGTGCCAGCAGTCTATACTCGTCGCAGCTCTTAAATTCACCCCTCCACTTT. This gives the protein CASSLYSSQLLNSPLHF.

This clone was seen a handful of times. This chain links TRBV21-1 with TRBJ1-5. TRBV21-1 is assigned pseudogene status. The length of the CDR3 is 16 residues. For the CDR3, the DNA is TGTGCCAGCAGCTCACCCCGAGGATTAAGCAATCAGCCCCAGCATTTT. Amino acids: CASSSPRGLSNQPQHF.

This chain uses TRBV6-6 with TRBJ1-3; D perhaps matches TRBD1 (5 bases). The CDR3 consists of 14 residues. The germline gives CDR1 MNHNY, CDR2 SVGAGI (reference sequence). V shed 5 bases and J shed 0 bases, with 8 bases lying between them. The CDR3 reads CASSRGTSGNTIYF. CDR3 in DNA: TGTGCCAGCAGTAGAGGGACCTCTGGAAACACCATATATTTT.

The chain combines TRBV18 with TRBJ1-1; D is ambiguous. Germline V lookup: CDR1 KGHSH, CDR2 LQKENI. V lost 3 bases and J 4 bases, leaving 9 bases between the germline ends. The CDR3 consists of 13 residues. The CDR3 reads CASSPYGSTEAFF. Written as DNA, the CDR3 is TGTGCCAGCTCACCTTACGGGTCCACTGAAGCTTTCTTT.

In DNA, the CDR3 is TGTGCCAGCAGCTCCTCTTTGCGGGAGGGTTACACCGGGGAGCTGTTTTTT. The encoded protein is CASSSSLREGYTGELFF. The chain combines TRBV7-2 with TRBJ2-2; 9 bases align to TRBD2. The CDR3 has 17 amino acids. V lost 4 bases and J lost 3; bases outside the gene matches: 9. The germline V gene encodes CDR1 SGHTA and CDR2 FQGNSA.

The rearrangement joins TRBV23-1 to TRBJ1-3, with D uncertain. TRBV23-1 is an ORF; its function is uncertain. Between the trimmed V and J ends, which lost 4 bases and 2 bases, there was a span of 21 bases. The CDR3 runs to 18 residues. Here the CDR3 reads CASSRQGRLRFTGNTIYF. Here the CDR3 DNA reads TGCGCCAGCAGTCGTCAAGGGAGGTTGCGCTTCACTGGAAACACCATATATTTT.

The chain links TRBV6-5 to TRBJ2-1; D is perhaps TRBD2 (6 bases). Germline CDR1 reads MNHEY; CDR2 reads SVGAGI. The CDR3 spans 15 residues. Trimming pared 5 bases from V and 4 bases from J, leaving 15 bases between. The CDR3 region has the DNA TGTGCCAGCAGTCACCGGGACTTAAAGTACAATGAGCAGTTCTTC. This translates into CASSHRDLKYNEQFF.

The chain carries TRBV18 and TRBJ1-5; no definite D call. This CDR3 has 16 amino acids. V gave up 0 bases and J gave up 2 bases, with 11 bases separating them. Germline V gives CDR1 KGHSH, CDR2 LQKENI. This CDR3 is CASSPPGLTGNQPQHF. The CDR3 coding sequence is TGTGCCAGCTCACCACCAGGCCTTACGGGCAATCAGCCCCAGCATTTT.

The gene calls are TRBV7-9 and TRBJ1-1; 9 bases agree with TRBD1. The CDR3 spans 16 residues. From germline, CDR1 is SEHNR and CDR2 FQNEAQ (reference sequence). The ends lost 2 bases at V and 0 bases at J; junction bases unmatched: 4. This chain's CDR3 is CASSLTGQGMNTEAFF. The CDR3 nucleotides are TGTGCCAGCAGCTTAACGGGACAGGGAATGAACACTGAAGCTTTCTTT.

This rearrangement joins TRBV27 to TRBJ1-2, with no clear D. V lost 5 bases and J lost 4, with 14 bases in between. The germline V gene has CDR1 MNHEY and CDR2 SMNVEV (reference sequence). The CDR3 sequence is 14 residues long. The CDR3 loop reads CASSEMAGSYGYTF. The CDR3 coding sequence is TGTGCCAGCAGTGAGATGGCAGGCAGCTATGGCTACACCTTC.

V and J are TRBV7-9 and TRBJ1-6; D is unresolved. The V and J ends lost 2 bases and 6 bases respectively, with 8 bases between them. Germline V gives CDR1 SEHNR, CDR2 FQNEAQ (reference sequence). The CDR3 spans 14 residues. Here the CDR3 DNA reads TGTGCCAGCAGCTTACTCGGACCTAATTCACCCCTCCACTTT. This codes for CASSLLGPNSPLHF.

This chain links TRBV3-1 (or the pseudogene TRBV3-2) with TRBJ1-2, with a weak D call TRBD1 (5 bases). Germline lookup yields CDR1 LGHDT and CDR2 YNNKEL (reference sequence). CDR3 size: 14 residues. Trimming left V 0 bases short and J 8 bases short, with 13 bases between. The CDR3 nucleotides read TGTGCCAGCAGCCAAGAAACAGGAGGGCCCGGCTACACCTTC. This encodes CASSQETGGPGYTF.

The chain carries TRBV4-1 and TRBJ2-7, with 10 positions matching TRBD1. Losses at the gene ends were 0 bases for V and 1 base for J; bases not matched to a gene: 6. The length of the CDR3 is 17 residues. Germline V gene sequence: CDR1 MGHRA, CDR2 YSYEKL. CDR3 nucleotides: TGCGCCAGCAGCCAAGATACCTCGGGACAGGGGTCCTACGAGCAGTACTTC. Encoded protein: CASSQDTSGQGSYEQYF.

This clone was recorded only once. This rearrangement joins TRBV6-5 to TRBJ1-3; no definite D call. This CDR3 has 14 residues. The V end lost 6 bases, the J end lost 5 bases, and 14 bases lay between the germline ends. The germline V gene has CDR1 MNHEY and CDR2 SVGAGI. CDR3 residues: CASRGEVPRNTIYF. The CDR3 DNA follows: TGTGCCAGCAGGGGAGAGGTGCCCCGAAACACCATATATTTT.

V usage is TRBV9 and J usage is TRBJ2-5; D might be TRBD2 (7 bases). This CDR3 has 15 residues. Trimming cost V 1 base and J 5 bases, with 15 bases left between them. Germline assignment: CDR1 SGDLS and CDR2 YYNGEE. CDR3 sequence: CASSVSGGAGETQYF. In DNA, the CDR3 is TGTGCCAGCAGCGTAAGTGGGGGGGCGGGTGAGACCCAGTACTTC.